What follows is one T cell receptor beta chain and its context. The source of the sample is a study of blood T cell repertoires in COVID-19. Study overall: Some COVID-19 samples were acute and others convalescent; all came from the United States, Italy and Spain. T cells, B-cell-depleted T cells, or PBMCs supplied cDNA or gDNA.

The V gene's germline CDR1 is SGHAT and CDR2 FQNNGV. V lost 1 base to trimming and J lost 5 bases, with 14 bases between them. The CDR3 contains 15 residues. In the authors' methods: Using reference gene primer amplification, nucleated cell counts were estimated. Clones were read by immunoSEQ multiplex PCR, and TCRdb kept only the in-frame ones, dropping some. V and J calls and clone size come straight from that table; D and trimming were deduced from the DNA. The sample includes about 59,000 clones, around 90% of them seen just once. The sequenced material came from peripheral blood. The source of this sequence is an elderly man with acute or convalescent COVID-19. The rearrangement links TRBV11-2 to TRBJ2-5, with a possible D match to TRBD1 (6 bases). CDR3 sequence (DNA): TGTGCCAGCAGCTTAGCCGGACAGTTTTCGGAGACCCAGTACTTC. Its translation: CASSLAGQFSETQYF.